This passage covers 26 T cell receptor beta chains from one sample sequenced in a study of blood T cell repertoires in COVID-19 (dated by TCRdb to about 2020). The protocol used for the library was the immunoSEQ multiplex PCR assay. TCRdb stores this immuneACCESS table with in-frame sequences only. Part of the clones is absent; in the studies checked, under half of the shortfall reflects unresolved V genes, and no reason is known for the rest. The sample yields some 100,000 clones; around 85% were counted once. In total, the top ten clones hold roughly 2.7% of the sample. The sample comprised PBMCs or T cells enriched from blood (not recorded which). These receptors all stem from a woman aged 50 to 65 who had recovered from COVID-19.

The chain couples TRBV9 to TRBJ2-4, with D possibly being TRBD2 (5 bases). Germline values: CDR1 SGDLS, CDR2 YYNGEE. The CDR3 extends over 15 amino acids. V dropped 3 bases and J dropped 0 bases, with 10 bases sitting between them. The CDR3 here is CASSGGGLAKNIQYF. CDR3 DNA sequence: TGTGCCAGCAGCGGAGGAGGACTAGCCAAAAACATTCAGTACTTC.

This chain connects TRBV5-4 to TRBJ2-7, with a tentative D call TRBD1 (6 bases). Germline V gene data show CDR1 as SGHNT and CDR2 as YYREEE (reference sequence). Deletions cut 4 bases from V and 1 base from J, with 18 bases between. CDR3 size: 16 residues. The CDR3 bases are TGTGCCAGCAGCCCGAGGGTACAGGGAAGTTCCTACGAGCAGTACTTC. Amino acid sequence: CASSPRVQGSSYEQYF.

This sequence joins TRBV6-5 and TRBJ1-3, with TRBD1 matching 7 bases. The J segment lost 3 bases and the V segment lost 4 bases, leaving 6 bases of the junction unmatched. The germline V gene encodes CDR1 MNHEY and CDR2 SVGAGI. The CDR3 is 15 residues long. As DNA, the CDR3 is TGTGCCAGCAGTTCCCTGACAGGGTTTGGAAACACCATATATTTT. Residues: CASSSLTGFGNTIYF.

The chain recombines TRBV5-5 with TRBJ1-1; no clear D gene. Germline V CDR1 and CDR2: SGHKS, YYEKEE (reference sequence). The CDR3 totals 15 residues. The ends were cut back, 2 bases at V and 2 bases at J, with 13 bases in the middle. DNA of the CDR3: TGTGCCAGCAGCTTATACGGGGTTTCAAACACTGAAGCTTTCTTT. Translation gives CASSLYGVSNTEAFF. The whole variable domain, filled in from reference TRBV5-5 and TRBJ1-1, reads DAGVTQSPTHLIKTRGQQVTLRCSPISGHKSVSWYQQVLGQGPQFIFQYYEKEERGRGNFPDRFSARQFPNYSSELNVNALLLGDSALYLCASSLYGVSNTEAFFGQGTRLTVV.

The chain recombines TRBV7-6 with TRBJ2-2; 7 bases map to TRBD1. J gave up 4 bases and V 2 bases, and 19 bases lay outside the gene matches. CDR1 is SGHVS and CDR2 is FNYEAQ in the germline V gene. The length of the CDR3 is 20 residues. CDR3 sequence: CASSLYSVKGASGSTGELFF. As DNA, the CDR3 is TGTGCCAGCAGCTTATATTCCGTTAAGGGGGCTTCGGGTAGCACCGGGGAGCTGTTTTTT.

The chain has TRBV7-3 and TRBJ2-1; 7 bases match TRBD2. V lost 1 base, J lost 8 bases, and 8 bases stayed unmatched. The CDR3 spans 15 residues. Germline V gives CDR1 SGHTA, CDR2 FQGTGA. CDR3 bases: TGTGCCAGCAGCTTAATTCGAGGACTAGGCCATGAGCAGTTCTTC. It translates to CASSLIRGLGHEQFF.

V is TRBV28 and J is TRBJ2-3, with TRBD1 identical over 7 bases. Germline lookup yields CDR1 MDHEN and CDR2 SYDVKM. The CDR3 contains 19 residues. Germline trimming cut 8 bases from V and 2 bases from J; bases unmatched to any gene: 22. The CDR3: CASPPLPGQDGYYTDTQYF. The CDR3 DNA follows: TGTGCCAGCCCGCCTTTACCTGGACAGGATGGCTACTACACAGATACGCAGTATTTT.

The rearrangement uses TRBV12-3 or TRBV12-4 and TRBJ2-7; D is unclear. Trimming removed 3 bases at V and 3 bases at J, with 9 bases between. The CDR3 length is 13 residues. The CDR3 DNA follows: TGTGCCAGCAGTTTTGAGGAATACTACGAGCAGTACTTC. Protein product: CASSFEEYYEQYF.

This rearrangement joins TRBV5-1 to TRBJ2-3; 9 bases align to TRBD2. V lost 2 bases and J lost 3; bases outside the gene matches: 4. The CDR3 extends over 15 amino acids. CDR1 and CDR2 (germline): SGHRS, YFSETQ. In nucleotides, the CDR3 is TGCGCCAGCAGCTTACTTAGCGGGAGAACAGATACGCAGTATTTT. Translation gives CASSLLSGRTDTQYF.

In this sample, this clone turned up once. The CDR3 sequence: CASSMGGTTNEKLFF. CDR3 nucleotides: TGTGCCAGTAGTATGGGGGGAACCACTAATGAAAAACTGTTTTTT. This chain joins TRBV19 and TRBJ1-4; D is possibly TRBD1 (5 bases). Trimming stripped 3 bases from V and 2 bases from J, with 10 bases between. Looked up from germline, CDR1 is LNHDA and CDR2 is SQIVND (reference sequence). The CDR3 is 15 amino acids.

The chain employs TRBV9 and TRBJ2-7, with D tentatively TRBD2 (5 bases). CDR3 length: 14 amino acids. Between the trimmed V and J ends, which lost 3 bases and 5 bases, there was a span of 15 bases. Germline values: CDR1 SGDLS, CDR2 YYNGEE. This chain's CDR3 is CASSGGPSEDEQYF. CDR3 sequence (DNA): TGTGCCAGCAGCGGCGGGCCGAGTGAGGACGAGCAGTACTTC.

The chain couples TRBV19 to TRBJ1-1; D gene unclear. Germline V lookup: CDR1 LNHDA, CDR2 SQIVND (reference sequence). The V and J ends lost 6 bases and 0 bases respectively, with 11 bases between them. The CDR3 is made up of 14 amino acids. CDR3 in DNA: TGTGCCAGTAGGCAGAGGGTTTTGAACACTGAAGCTTTCTTT. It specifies CASRQRVLNTEAFF.

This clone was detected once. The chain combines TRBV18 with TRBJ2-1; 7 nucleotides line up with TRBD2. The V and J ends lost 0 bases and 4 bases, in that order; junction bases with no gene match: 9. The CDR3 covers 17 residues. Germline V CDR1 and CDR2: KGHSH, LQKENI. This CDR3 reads CASSPPGAGETYNEQFF. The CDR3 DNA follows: TGTGCCAGCTCACCACCGGGCGCGGGGGAGACGTACAATGAGCAGTTCTTC.

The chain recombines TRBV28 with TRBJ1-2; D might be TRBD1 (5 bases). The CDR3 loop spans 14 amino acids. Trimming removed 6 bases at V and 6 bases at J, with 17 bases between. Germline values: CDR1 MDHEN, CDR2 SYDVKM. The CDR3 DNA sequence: TGTGCCAGCAGCCGCGTGGAGGGGTGGGATGGCTACACCTTC. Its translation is CASSRVEGWDGYTF.

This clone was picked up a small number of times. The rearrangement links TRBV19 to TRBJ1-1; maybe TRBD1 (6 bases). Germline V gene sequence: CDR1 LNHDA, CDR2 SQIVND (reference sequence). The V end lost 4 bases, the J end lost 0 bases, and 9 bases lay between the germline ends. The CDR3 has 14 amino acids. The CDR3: CASSRRQVNTEAFF. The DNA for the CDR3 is TGTGCCAGTAGTAGAAGACAGGTGAACACTGAAGCTTTCTTT.

The CDR3, as DNA: TGTGCCAGCAGTTTCCGGAGCGGAGAGACCCAGTACTTC. Protein: CASSFRSGETQYF. V and J are TRBV27 and TRBJ2-5, with TRBD2 as a possible D gene (5 bases). Trimming cost V 3 bases and J 4 bases, with 9 bases left between them. The germline V gene encodes CDR1 MNHEY and CDR2 SMNVEV (reference sequence). The CDR3 is 13 residues long.

The DNA of the CDR3 is TGTGCCAGCAGCTTAGGGACAGGGGGAATCTACAATGAGCAGTTCTTC. As protein: CASSLGTGGIYNEQFF. The chain has TRBV11-3 and TRBJ2-1; the match to TRBD1 covers 10 bases. This CDR3 has 16 amino acids. The ends lost 1 base at V and 3 bases at J; junction bases unmatched: 3. The germline gives CDR1 SGHNT, CDR2 YENEEA.

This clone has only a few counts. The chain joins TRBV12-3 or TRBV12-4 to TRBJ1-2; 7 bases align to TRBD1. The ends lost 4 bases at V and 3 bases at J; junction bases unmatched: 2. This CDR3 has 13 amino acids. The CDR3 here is CASSSTGYYGYTF. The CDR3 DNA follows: TGTGCCAGCAGTTCGACAGGGTACTATGGCTACACCTTC.

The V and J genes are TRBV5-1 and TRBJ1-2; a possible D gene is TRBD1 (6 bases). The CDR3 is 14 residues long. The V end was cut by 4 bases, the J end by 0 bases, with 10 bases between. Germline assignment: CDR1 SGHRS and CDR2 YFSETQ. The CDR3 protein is CASSLGDTNYGYTF. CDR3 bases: TGCGCCAGCAGCCTGGGGGACACTAACTATGGCTACACCTTC.

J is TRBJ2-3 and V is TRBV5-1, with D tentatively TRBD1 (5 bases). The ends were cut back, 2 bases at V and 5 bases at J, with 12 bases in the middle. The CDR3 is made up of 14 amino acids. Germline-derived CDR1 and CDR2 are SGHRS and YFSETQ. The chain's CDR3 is CASSFGHSGDTQYF. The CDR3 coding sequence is TGCGCCAGCAGCTTTGGACATTCGGGAGATACGCAGTATTTT.

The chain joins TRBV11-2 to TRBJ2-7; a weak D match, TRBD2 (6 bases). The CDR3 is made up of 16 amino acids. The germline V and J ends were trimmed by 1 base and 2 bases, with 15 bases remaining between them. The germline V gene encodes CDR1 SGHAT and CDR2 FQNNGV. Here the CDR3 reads CASSLVGPGGAYEQYF. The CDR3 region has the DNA TGTGCCAGCAGCTTAGTGGGCCCAGGAGGGGCCTACGAGCAGTACTTC.

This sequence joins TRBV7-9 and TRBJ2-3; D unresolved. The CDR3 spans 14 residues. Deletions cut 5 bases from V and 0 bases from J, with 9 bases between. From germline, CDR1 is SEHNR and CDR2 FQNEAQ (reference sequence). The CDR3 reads CASSPVPSTDTQYF. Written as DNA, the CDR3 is TGTGCCAGCAGCCCCGTCCCTAGCACAGATACGCAGTATTTT.

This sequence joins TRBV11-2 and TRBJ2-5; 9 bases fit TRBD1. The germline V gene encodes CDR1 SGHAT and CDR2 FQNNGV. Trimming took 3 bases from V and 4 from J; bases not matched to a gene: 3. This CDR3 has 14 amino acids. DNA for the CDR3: TGTGCCAGCAGCTTTGGGACAGGGAGAGAGACCCAGTACTTC. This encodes CASSFGTGRETQYF. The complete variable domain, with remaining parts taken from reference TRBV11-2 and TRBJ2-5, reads EAGVAQSPRYKIIEKRQSVAFWCNPISGHATLYWYQQILGQGPKLLIQFQNNGVVDDSQLPKDRFSAERLKGVDSTLKIQPAKLEDSAVYLCASSFGTGRETQYFGPGTRLLVL.

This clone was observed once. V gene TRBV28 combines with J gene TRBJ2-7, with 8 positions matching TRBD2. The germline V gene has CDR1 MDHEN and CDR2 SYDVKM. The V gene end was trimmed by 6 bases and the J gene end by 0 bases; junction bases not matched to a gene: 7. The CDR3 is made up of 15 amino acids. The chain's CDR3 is CASSRFAGGSYEQYF. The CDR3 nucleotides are TGTGCCAGCAGCCGATTTGCGGGGGGCTCCTACGAGCAGTACTTC.

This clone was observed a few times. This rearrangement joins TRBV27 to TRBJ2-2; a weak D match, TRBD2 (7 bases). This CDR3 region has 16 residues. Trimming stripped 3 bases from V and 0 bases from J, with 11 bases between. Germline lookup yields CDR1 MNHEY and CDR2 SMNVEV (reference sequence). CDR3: CASSFSGGANTGELFF. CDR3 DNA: TGTGCCAGCAGTTTCTCGGGGGGCGCGAACACCGGGGAGCTGTTTTTT.

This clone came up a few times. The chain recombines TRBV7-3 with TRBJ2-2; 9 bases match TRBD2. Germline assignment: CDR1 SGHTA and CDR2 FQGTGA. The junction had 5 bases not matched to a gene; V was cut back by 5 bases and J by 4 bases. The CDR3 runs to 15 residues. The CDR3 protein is CASSRTSAATGELFF. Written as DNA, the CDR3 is TGTGCCAGCAGCCGGACTAGCGCGGCCACCGGGGAGCTGTTTTTT. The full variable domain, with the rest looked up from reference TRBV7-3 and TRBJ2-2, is GAGVSQTPSNKVTEKGKYVELRCDPISGHTALYWYRQSLGQGPEFLIYFQGTGAADDSGLPNDRFFAVRPEGSVSTLKIQRTERGDSAVYLCASSRTSAATGELFFGEGSRLTVL.